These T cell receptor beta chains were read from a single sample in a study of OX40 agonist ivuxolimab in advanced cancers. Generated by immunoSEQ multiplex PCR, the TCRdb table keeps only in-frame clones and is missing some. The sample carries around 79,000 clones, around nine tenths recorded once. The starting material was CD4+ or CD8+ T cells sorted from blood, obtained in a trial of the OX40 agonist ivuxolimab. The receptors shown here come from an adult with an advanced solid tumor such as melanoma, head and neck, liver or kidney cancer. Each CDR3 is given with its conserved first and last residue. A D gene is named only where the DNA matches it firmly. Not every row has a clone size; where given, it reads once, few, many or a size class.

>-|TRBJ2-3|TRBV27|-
CASTFTDTQYF
TGTGCCAGCACCTTCACAGATACGCAGTATTTT
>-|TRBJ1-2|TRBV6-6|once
CASTSIGAANYGYTF
TGTGCCAGCACGTCGATTGGGGCGGCGAACTATGGCTACACCTTC
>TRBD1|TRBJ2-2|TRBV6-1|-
CASSVDRGPTGELFF
TGTGCCAGCAGTGTAGACAGGGGGCCCACCGGGGAGCTGTTTTTT
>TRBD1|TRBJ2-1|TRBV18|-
CASSPRRTGESNEQFF
TGTGCCAGCTCACCTCGACGGACAGGGGAGAGCAATGAGCAGTTCTTC
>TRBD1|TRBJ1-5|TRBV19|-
CASSMWGQGGQPQHF
TGTGCCAGTAGTATGTGGGGACAGGGCGGTCAGCCCCAGCATTTT
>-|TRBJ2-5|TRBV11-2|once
CASSHPRGQETQYF
TGTGCCAGCAGTCACCCCCGAGGACAAGAGACCCAGTACTTC
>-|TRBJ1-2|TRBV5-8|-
CASSRDWRSGGYTF
TGTGCCAGCAGCCGGGATTGGCGAAGCGGAGGCTACACCTTC
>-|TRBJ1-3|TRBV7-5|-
CARSLDRRPIYF
TGTGCCAGAAGCTTAGACCGACGCCCCATATATTTT
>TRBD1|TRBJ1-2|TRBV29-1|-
CSVEGQGSGYTF
TGCAGCGTTGAAGGACAGGGTAGTGGCTACACCTTC
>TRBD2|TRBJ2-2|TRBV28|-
CASRIGGTNTGELFF
TGTGCCAGCAGGATCGGGGGGACTAACACCGGGGAGCTGTTTTTT
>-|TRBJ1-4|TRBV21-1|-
CASSKVKTGNEKLFF
TGTGCCAGCAGCAAAGTTAAAACAGGGAACGAAAAACTGTTTTTT
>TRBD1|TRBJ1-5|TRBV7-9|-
CASSVAGTDHQPQHF
TGTGCCAGCAGCGTCGCCGGGACAGACCATCAGCCCCAGCATTTT
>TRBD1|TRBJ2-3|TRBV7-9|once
CASSLAGQGAWYF
TGTGCCAGCAGCTTAGCCGGACAGGGGGCCTGGTATTTT
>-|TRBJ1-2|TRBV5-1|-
CASSSKQDRTNYGYTF
TGCGCCAGCAGCTCGAAACAAGACAGGACGAACTATGGCTACACCTTC
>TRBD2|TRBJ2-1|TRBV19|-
CASSIVAAGYGEQFF
TGTGCCAGTAGTATAGTAGCAGCGGGGTACGGTGAGCAGTTCTTC
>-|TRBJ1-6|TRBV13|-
CASSLRAISGSPLHF
TGTGCCAGCAGCTTGAGGGCGATATCTGGGTCACCCCTCCACTTT
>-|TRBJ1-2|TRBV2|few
CANRKRNYYGYTF
TGTGCCAACAGGAAGCGAAATTATTATGGCTACACCTTC
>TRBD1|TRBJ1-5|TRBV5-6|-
CASSWGDRDNQPQHF
TGTGCCAGCAGCTGGGGGGACAGGGACAATCAGCCCCAGCATTTT
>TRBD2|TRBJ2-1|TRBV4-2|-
CASSRDPLVAGFPNEQFF
TGTGCCAGCAGCCGAGACCCCCTCGTAGCGGGATTTCCCAATGAGCAGTTCTTC
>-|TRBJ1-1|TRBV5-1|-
CASSLAVEGTEAFF
TGCGCCAGCAGCTTGGCCGTGGAAGGGACTGAAGCTTTCTTT
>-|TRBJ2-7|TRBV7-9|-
CASSLDGTYEQYF
TGTGCCAGCAGCTTAGACGGGACTTACGAGCAGTACTTC
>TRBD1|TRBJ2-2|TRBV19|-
CASSIFSGSGGNTGELFF
TGTGCCAGTAGTATATTTTCTGGGTCAGGGGGCAACACCGGGGAGCTGTTTTTT
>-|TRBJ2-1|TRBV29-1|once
CSGIRDILFF
TGCAGCGGCATCCGGGACATCCTGTTCTTC
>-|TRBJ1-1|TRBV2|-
CASSEQGRRGGTEAFF
TGTGCCAGCAGTGAACAGGGCCGCCGAGGGGGAACTGAAGCTTTCTTT
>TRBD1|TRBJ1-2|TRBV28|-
CASSSIGDRDYGYTF
TGTGCCAGCAGTTCTATCGGGGACAGGGATTATGGCTACACCTTC
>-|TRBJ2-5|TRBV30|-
CAWSVAPLTQETQYF
TGTGCCTGGAGTGTAGCCCCACTGACACAAGAGACCCAGTACTTC
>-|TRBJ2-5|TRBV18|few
CASLRAPGGGQETQYF
TGTGCCAGCCTCCGGGCCCCCGGAGGGGGCCAAGAGACCCAGTACTTC
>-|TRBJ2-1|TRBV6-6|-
CASREQVGNEQFF
TGTGCCAGCAGGGAACAGGTCGGGAATGAGCAGTTCTTC
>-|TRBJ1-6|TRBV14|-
CASSLGTANNSPLHF
TGTGCCAGCAGTCTCGGGACGGCAAATAATTCACCCCTCCACTTT
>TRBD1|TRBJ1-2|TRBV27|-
CASIDRGGGYTF
TGTGCCAGCATCGACAGGGGTGGAGGCTACACCTTC
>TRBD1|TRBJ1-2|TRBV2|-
CASRRDRVETF
TGTGCCAGCAGACGGGACAGGGTCGAAACCTTC
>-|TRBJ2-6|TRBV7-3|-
CASSSRGDAYSGANVLTF
TGTGCCAGCAGTTCTAGGGGCGACGCTTACTCTGGGGCCAACGTCCTGACTTTC
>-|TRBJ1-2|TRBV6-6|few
CASRGADNNYGYTF
TGTGCCTCAAGGGGGGCAGACAATAACTATGGCTACACCTTC
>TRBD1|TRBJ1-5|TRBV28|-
CASSPPGQTQPQHF
TGTGCCAGCAGTCCTCCGGGACAGACTCAGCCCCAGCATTTT
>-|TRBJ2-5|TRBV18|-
CASSPGGRVEETQYF
TGTGCCAGCTCACCAGGTGGCAGGGTGGAAGAGACCCAGTACTTC
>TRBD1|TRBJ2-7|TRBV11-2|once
CASSYLTGDRYEQYF
TGTGCCAGCAGCTACCTCACAGGGGACCGCTACGAGCAGTACTTC
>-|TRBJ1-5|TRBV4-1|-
CASSQGVGGNQPQHF
TGCGCCAGCAGCCAGGGAGTCGGGGGCAATCAGCCCCAGCATTTT
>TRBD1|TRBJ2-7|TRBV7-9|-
CASSLVGGTGSTEQYF
TGTGCCAGCAGCTTAGTAGGGGGGACAGGCTCGACGGAGCAGTACTTC
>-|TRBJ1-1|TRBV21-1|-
CASSKAGTGGRKTEAFF
TGTGCCAGCAGCAAAGCTGGGACAGGGGGCCGTAAAACTGAAGCTTTCTTT
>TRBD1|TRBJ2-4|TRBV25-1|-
CASSGALTGALRNIQYF
TGTGCCAGCAGTGGCGCCCTCACAGGGGCCCTTAGGAACATTCAGTACTTC
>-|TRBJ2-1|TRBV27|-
CASSSLLQGTRGNEQFF
TGTGCCAGCAGTTCCCTCCTACAGGGCACTCGGGGCAATGAGCAGTTCTTC
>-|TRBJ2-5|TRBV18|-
CASSPLTRQETQYF
TGTGCCAGCTCACCTTTGACCCGCCAAGAGACCCAGTACTTC
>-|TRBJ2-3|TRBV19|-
CASSRDPSTDTQYF
TGTGCCAGTAGTAGGGACCCATCCACAGATACGCAGTATTTT
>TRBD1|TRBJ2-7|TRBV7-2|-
CASSRTGGTGYEQYF
TGTGCCAGCAGCAGAACAGGGGGGACGGGCTACGAGCAGTACTTC
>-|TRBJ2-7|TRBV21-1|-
CASSKNSDF
TGTGCCAGCAGCAAGAATTCGGACTTC
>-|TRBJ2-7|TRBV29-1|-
CSVNDLGSSYEQYF
TGCAGCGTTAACGATTTAGGGTCTAGCTACGAGCAGTACTTC